The subject of this entry is one T cell receptor (beta chain). What it recognizes is unknown. Deletions cut 5 bases from V and 4 bases from J, with 17 bases between. The CDR3 is 15 amino acids. Germline V gives CDR1 SEHNR, CDR2 FQNEAQ (reference sequence). Chemo-refractory metastatic non-small-cell lung cancer patients underwent focal radiation alongside CTLA-4 blockade with ipilimumab. This sample was included in a study of radiotherapy plus CTLA-4 blockade in lung cancer. Study-level information: Objective responses arose in approximately 19% of patients, and about 32% experienced disease control. Findings and limits, study-wide: Early blood T cell clone dynamics reportedly forecast response best, with interferon-beta.

Some clones are missing from TCRdb's copy, which holds only in-frame ones; the method was immunoSEQ multiplex PCR. The repertoire holds 51,000 or so clones, with roughly three quarters as singletons. This clonotype was obtained from a human donor with non-small cell lung cancer who had stable disease on radiotherapy plus ipilimumab. The sequences come from peripheral blood, collected from a patient treated with radiotherapy plus ipilimumab. This chain links TRBV7-9 with TRBJ1-2; D gene unclear. The CDR3 DNA is TGTGCCAGCAGCCAAACGGGTCGCAACTTCTATGGCTACACCTTC. Protein product: CASSQTGRNFYGYTF.